This is a list of T cell receptor beta chains from one sample in a study of STAT5B mutations in CD4+ large granular lymphocyte leukemia. Method: immunoSEQ multiplex PCR; TCRdb's copy keeps in-frame clones and lacks some. The sample has roughly 36,000 clones, 70% to 90% seen once. The specimen sequenced was CD4+ T cells from blood buffy coats. These receptors all come from a human donor in good health. The CDR3 runs from the conserved cysteine through the conserved F or W.

J,V,CDR3
TRBJ2-3,TRBV4-2,CASSQDLRRTSGSTDTQYF
TRBJ1-2,TRBV7-6,CASSASMAYGYTF
TRBJ1-6,TRBV9,CASSVGRGDSPLHF
TRBJ2-7,TRBV4-3,CASSQDQGLAREQYF
TRBJ1-2,TRBV5-6,CASSFGISDYTF
TRBJ1-6,TRBV4-3,CASSQLGQGRSSPLHF
TRBJ2-5,TRBV2,CASNPRTSVHQTQYF
TRBJ2-7,TRBV6-6,CASSYGGGGPLGEQYF
TRBJ1-2,TRBV9,CASSVGGQNYGYTF
TRBJ1-1,TRBV29-1,CSVGPRVNTEAFF
TRBJ1-2,TRBV6-5,CASSSGRGYTF
TRBJ2-5,TRBV7-9,CASSLSGVQRGTQYF
TRBJ1-3,TRBV19,CASRKASTSGNTIYF
TRBJ2-1,TRBV5-1,CASSSQLFYNEQFF
TRBJ2-7,TRBV11-2,CASSLDLYEQYF
TRBJ1-3,TRBV9,CASSPPGLGNTIYF
TRBJ1-2,TRBV10-1,CASSVARTYGYTF
TRBJ2-3,TRBV5-1,CASVGGTGGPPDTQYF
TRBJ2-3,TRBV27,CASSWNPSTDTQYF
TRBJ2-5,TRBV29-1,CSVGRSGGVETQYF
TRBJ1-1,TRBV12-5,CASGLLYTEAFF
TRBJ2-7,TRBV7-3,CASSSQGGRSYEQYF
TRBJ2-7,TRBV7-7,CASSSLAGGRDRREQYF
TRBJ1-2,TRBV19,CASSIKQGAGGYTF
TRBJ1-6,TRBV7-2,CASSPRTGNMNSPLHF
TRBJ1-1,TRBV5-1,CASSLAPASGTEAFF
TRBJ1-4,TRBV2,CASSGGTSEKLFF
TRBJ1-4,TRBV5-1,CASSPDGTGREKLFF
TRBJ2-1,TRBV6-6,CASTNLGGVGNEQFF
TRBJ2-7,TRBV6-6,CASSYEGAAYEQYF
TRBJ2-1,TRBV18,CASSSTSGNDEQFF
-,TRBV4-1,CASSPQGAGTYEQYF
TRBJ1-2,TRBV6-6,CASRRGGYTF
TRBJ1-4,TRBV5-3,CARSLYVRTFNEKLFF
TRBJ2-5,TRBV15,CATSRGAPELRVKTQYF
TRBJ1-2,TRBV5-1,CASSSEGSVDYGYTF
TRBJ2-1,TRBV10-3,CAISEWDRPRLFF
TRBJ2-7,TRBV5-8,CASSSTSGTVISYEQYF
TRBJ1-2,TRBV7-2,CASSFGRGGYTF
TRBJ1-2,TRBV9,CASSVGPRWNYGYTF
TRBJ2-1,TRBV4-1,CASSEEGGVTSGWNEQFF
TRBJ1-2,TRBV4-3,CASSQESGGQQSSIGYTF
TRBJ2-2,TRBV23-1,CASSPRAESGELFF
TRBJ1-6,TRBV2,CAGVRQGESPLHF
TRBJ2-3,TRBV5-6,CASILAGLDTQYF
TRBJ2-1,TRBV7-9,CASSRLAGTGGYNEQFF
TRBJ1-1,TRBV2,CASREGQIEAFF
TRBJ1-4,TRBV5-6,CASSTGHSEKLFF
TRBJ2-2,TRBV6-4,CASSTNTGELFF
TRBJ1-2,TRBV6-1,CASSDNSYGYTF
TRBJ2-1,TRBV11-1,CASSSPDFRAYNEQFF
TRBJ2-3,TRBV2,CASTASGGPGASTDTQYF